A single sample is the source of the 11 T cell receptor beta chains below, sequenced in a study of OX40 agonist ivuxolimab in advanced cancers. Libraries were prepared by immunoSEQ multiplex PCR; TCRdb keeps only in-frame clonotypes and omits some of them. Here the sample spans approximately 52,000 clones, about 83% being singletons. Sequenced material: CD4+ or CD8+ T cells sorted from blood, taken in a trial of the OX40 agonist ivuxolimab. The origin of the receptors is an adult with an advanced solid tumor such as melanoma, head and neck, liver or kidney cancer.

The chain combines TRBV30 with TRBJ1-5, with D hard to call. CDR3 length equals 13 residues. The germline gives CDR1 GTSNPN, CDR2 SVGIG (reference sequence). V lost 0 bases and J 6 bases, leaving 9 bases between the germline ends. The CDR3 nucleotides are TGTGCCTGGAGTGTGTGGTGGGGTCAGCCCCAGCATTTT. This sequence encodes CAWSVWWGQPQHF.

The rearrangement links TRBV6-5 to TRBJ1-4; possible D gene TRBD1, 6 bases. V shed 6 bases and J shed 5 bases, with 16 bases lying between them. CDR1 MNHEY and CDR2 SVGAGI come from the germline V gene. This CDR3 region has 15 residues. CDR3 sequence (DNA): TGTGCCAGCAGCAACGACAGGCCACCAAATGAAAAACTGTTTTTT. It is translated as CASSNDRPPNEKLFF.

The chain uses TRBV7-2 and TRBJ1-6; D gene unclear. The CDR3 sequence is 14 residues long. V gave up 5 bases and J gave up 8 bases, with 13 bases separating them. The germline CDR1 and CDR2 sequences are SGHTA and FQGNSA. The CDR3 nucleotides read TGTGCCAGCAGCGATCACCGGGGATATTCACCCCTCCACTTT. This encodes CASSDHRGYSPLHF.

The sample holds a few counts of this clone. V gene TRBV10-3 combines with J gene TRBJ2-1, with 8 bases lining up with TRBD2. J lost 4 bases, V lost 6 bases, and 5 bases had no gene match. The CDR3 extends over 14 amino acids. Germline V gives CDR1 ENHRY, CDR2 SYGVKD. Written as DNA, the CDR3 is TGTGCCATCAGGGGCGGGGGGTCATACAATGAGCAGTTCTTC. Encoded protein: CAIRGGGSYNEQFF.

The chain is built from TRBV11-3 and TRBJ2-3; 9 nucleotides line up with TRBD2. Germline V CDR1 and CDR2: SGHNT, YENEEA. This CDR3 spans 16 amino acids. The ends lost 1 base at V and 4 bases at J; junction bases unmatched: 6. The CDR3 here is CASSLGGGLASDTQYF. The CDR3 DNA reads as TGTGCCAGCAGCTTAGGGGGGGGACTAGCCTCAGATACGCAGTATTTT.

The chain is built from TRBV21-1 and TRBJ2-2; TRBD2 was called by the table and not checked on the DNA. TRBV21-1 counts as a pseudogene. The CDR3 sequence is 20 residues long. The CDR3 sequence is CASSKSYGTSRTPNTGELFF. CDR3 sequence (DNA): TGTGCCAGCAGCAAAAGTTACGGGACTAGCAGAACCCCGAACACCGGGGAGCTGTTTTTT.

This clone was seen a single time. The chain combines TRBV5-1 with TRBJ1-3; TRBD1 agrees at 8 bases. Germline assignment: CDR1 SGHRS and CDR2 YFSETQ. J was trimmed by 0 bases and V by 0 bases; bases with no gene match: 5. This CDR3 region has 17 residues. This chain's CDR3 is CASSLAGDRNSGNTIYF. The CDR3 DNA sequence: TGCGCCAGCAGCTTGGCCGGGGACAGGAACTCTGGAAACACCATATATTTT. Full variable domain (outside the CDR3, taken from reference TRBV5-1 and TRBJ1-3): KAGVTQTPRYLIKTRGQQVTLSCSPISGHRSVSWYQQTPGQGLQFLFEYFSETQRNKGNFPGRFSGRQFSNSRSEMNVSTLELGDSALYLCASSLAGDRNSGNTIYFGEGSWLTVV.

This clone has a handful of counts. J is TRBJ1-3 and V is TRBV4-3; a possible D gene is TRBD1 (6 bases). The germline CDR1 and CDR2 sequences are LGHNA and YSLEER. The V and J ends lost 4 bases and 4 bases respectively, with 14 bases between them. The CDR3 contains 15 residues. CDR3 in amino acids: CASSRAPGGGNTIYF. For the CDR3, the DNA is TGCGCCAGCAGCCGTGCGCCGGGGGGCGGAAACACCATATATTTT.

The V and J genes are TRBV2 and TRBJ2-1; the match to TRBD1 covers 10 bases. V gave up 6 bases and J gave up 4 bases; unmatched junction bases: 6. This CDR3 is 15 amino acids long. Germline CDR1 SNHLY, CDR2 FYNNEI. The CDR3: CASRRGQGVYNEQFF. The CDR3 nucleotides read TGTGCCAGCAGAAGAGGACAGGGGGTTTACAATGAGCAGTTCTTC.

The rearrangement joins TRBV7-8 to TRBJ1-5; D may be TRBD1 (5 bases). The V end lost 2 bases, the J end lost 1 base, and 12 bases lay between the germline ends. Germline V gene lookup returns CDR1 SGHVS and CDR2 FQNEAQ. The CDR3 has 16 residues. In DNA form, the CDR3 reads TGTGCCAGCAGCTTAATTCAGGGTAGGAGCAATCAGCCCCAGCATTTT. It translates to CASSLIQGRSNQPQHF.

V is TRBV30 and J is TRBJ1-6; 8 bases match TRBD1. Germline V gene sequence: CDR1 GTSNPN, CDR2 SVGIG (reference sequence). The CDR3 is made up of 12 amino acids. V lost 5 bases to trimming and J lost 10 bases; unmatched junction nucleotides: 4. CDR3 in amino acids: CAWGTGGSPLHF. For the CDR3, the DNA is TGTGCCTGGGGTACAGGGGGATCACCCCTCCACTTT.